The present entry profiles one T cell receptor beta chain with its context. The germline CDR1 and CDR2 sequences are ENHRY and SYGVKD. The CDR3 loop spans 13 amino acids. Trimming left V 5 bases short and J 4 bases short, with 11 bases between. Generated by immunoSEQ multiplex PCR, the TCRdb table keeps only in-frame clones and is missing some. The sample lists 41,000 or so clones, over 75% seen once, with 3% to 4.5% in the top ten. This sample is part of a study of OX40 agonist ivuxolimab in advanced cancers. Background on the study: Cohort: about 80% men, mean age approximately 60, aged about 20 to 85.

The receptor was derived from an adult with an advanced solid tumor such as melanoma, head and neck, liver or kidney cancer. The specimen comprised CD4+ or CD8+ T cells sorted from blood, sampled in a trial of the OX40 agonist ivuxolimab. This chain uses TRBV10-3 with TRBJ2-5; perhaps TRBD1 as D (5 bases). CDR3 region: CAISKTDGETQYF. Written as DNA, the CDR3 is TGTGCCATCAGTAAGACAGACGGAGAGACCCAGTACTTC.